The following is a T cell receptor beta chain sequence with its context. Antigen unknown. CDR1 and CDR2 from the germline V gene are MDHEN and SYDVKM. The CDR3 runs to 14 residues. V dropped 7 bases and J dropped 7; count of bases not matched to a gene: 9. The data were taken from a study of shared clonotypes between healthy human individuals. Points from the study as a whole: Generation probability values for non-shared clonotypes were lower than those for clonotypes shared by all four donors. A limitation of the genetic and exposure-history diversity represented arose from few donors.

Replicate PCRs for sorted subsets used about 200 ng DNA; this equaled about 30,000 T cell genomes. Libraries were prepared by immunoSEQ multiplex PCR; TCRdb keeps only in-frame clonotypes and omits some of them. The table includes about 1 million clones, approximately 70% detected once. Adult Caucasians living in Nashville, Tennessee made up all of the donors. The chain uses TRBV28 and TRBJ1-4; 7 bases are a match to TRBD1. Input material: memory CD4+ T cells sorted from blood. The subset was: CD45RA-negative fraction. This receptor was identified in a man younger than 35 in good health. CDR3 protein: CASKVDRAPEKLFF. CDR3 nucleotide sequence: TGTGCCAGCAAGGTCGACAGGGCACCTGAAAAACTGTTTTTT.